These T cell receptor beta chains were read from a single sample in a study of OX40 agonist ivuxolimab in advanced cancers. The assay was immunoSEQ multiplex PCR, and TCRdb's table has in-frame clones only and misses some. The table records tens of thousands of clones, 88% of them present only once. Sequencing used CD4+ or CD8+ T cells sorted from blood, obtained in a trial of the OX40 agonist ivuxolimab. All receptors come from an adult with an advanced solid tumor such as melanoma, head and neck, liver or kidney cancer. Each CDR3 is given with its conserved first and last residue. The order of the fields is clone size, D gene, J gene, CDR3 length, V gene, CDR3 DNA, CDR3 protein. A D gene is named only where the DNA matches it firmly. The size field is filled for only some rows; it gives once, few, many or a size class.

size: -
D: TRBD2
J: TRBJ2-1
length: 16
V: TRBV5-1
DNA: TGCGCCAGCAGTTTGACTAGCGGGAGGGCCGGGAATGAGCAGTTCTTC
CDR3: CASSLTSGRAGNEQFF

size: -
D: -
J: TRBJ1-2
length: 13
V: TRBV29-1
DNA: TGCAGTGTCCGCCAGTGGGACGGGGATGGCTACACCTTC
CDR3: CSVRQWDGDGYTF

size: -
D: -
J: TRBJ2-1
length: 14
V: TRBV6-1
DNA: TGTGCCAGTAGACAGGATCCCTTCTACAATGAGCAGTTCTTC
CDR3: CASRQDPFYNEQFF

size: few
D: -
J: TRBJ2-3
length: 16
V: TRBV10-1
DNA: TGCGCCAGCAGTGAGTCCGGCCACCCTAGCACAGATACGCAGTATTTT
CDR3: CASSESGHPSTDTQYF

size: few
D: -
J: TRBJ2-1
length: 14
V: TRBV15
DNA: TGTGCCACCAGCAGAGATAGGCTTGACAATGAGCAGTTCTTC
CDR3: CATSRDRLDNEQFF

size: -
D: -
J: TRBJ2-1
length: 13
V: TRBV18
DNA: TGTGCCAGCTCCCGTGAAAGTGGTGGGAAGCAGTTCTTC
CDR3: CASSRESGGKQFF

size: -
D: -
J: TRBJ2-3
length: 16
V: TRBV29-1
DNA: TGCAGCGTTGGGGATTGTTCGGAGTTGAGCACAGATACGCAGTATTTT
CDR3: CSVGDCSELSTDTQYF

size: once
D: TRBD1
J: TRBJ1-4
length: 13
V: TRBV10-2
DNA: TGCGCCAGCACTACAGGGGGTGGAGAAAAACTGTTTTTT
CDR3: CASTTGGGEKLFF

size: -
D: TRBD2
J: TRBJ2-1
length: 16
V: TRBV27
DNA: TGTGCCAGCAGTTTCATTCGACTAGCGGGGCTGGATGAGCAGTTCTTC
CDR3: CASSFIRLAGLDEQFF

size: -
D: TRBD1
J: TRBJ1-3
length: 15
V: TRBV6-5
DNA: TGTGCCAGCAGTTCCAGACAGGGCGGAGGAAACACCATATATTTT
CDR3: CASSSRQGGGNTIYF

size: -
D: -
J: TRBJ2-7
length: 16
V: TRBV28
DNA: TGTGCCAGCAGTTTAAGCCCCACAGGGCCCTACTACGAGCAGTACTTC
CDR3: CASSLSPTGPYYEQYF

size: -
D: -
J: TRBJ1-2
length: 13
V: TRBV6-5
DNA: TGTGCCAGCAGCTATGACAGCTACTATGGCTACACCTTC
CDR3: CASSYDSYYGYTF

size: -
D: -
J: TRBJ1-2
length: 13
V: TRBV6-1
DNA: TGTGCCAGCAGTGGTTCCAGGGTCTATGGCTACACCTTC
CDR3: CASSGSRVYGYTF

size: -
D: -
J: TRBJ2-5
length: 15
V: TRBV6-5
DNA: TGTGCCAGCAGTTCAGGGTTTCCCCACCAAGAGACCCAGTACTTC
CDR3: CASSSGFPHQETQYF

size: -
D: TRBD2
J: TRBJ2-1
length: 15
V: TRBV6-6
DNA: TGTGCCAGCATGCCCCGGCGGGAGGTCTGGAATGAGCAGTTCTTC
CDR3: CASMPRREVWNEQFF

size: once
D: TRBD1
J: TRBJ2-5
length: 13
V: TRBV6-5
DNA: TGTGCCAGCAGTGATAGGACAGGAAAGACCCAGTACTTC
CDR3: CASSDRTGKTQYF

size: few
D: -
J: TRBJ1-1
length: 13
V: TRBV27
DNA: TGTGCCAGCAGTTCTTGGGGCTCCCCTGAAGCTTTCTTT
CDR3: CASSSWGSPEAFF

size: -
D: TRBD2
J: TRBJ2-7
length: 13
V: TRBV7-8
DNA: TGTGCCAGCAGCAACCCTAGCGGCTACGAGCAGTACTTC
CDR3: CASSNPSGYEQYF

size: -
D: -
J: TRBJ1-2
length: 14
V: TRBV7-2
DNA: TGTGCCAGCAGCTTCGGTCAATCCCTTGGCGGCTACACCTTC
CDR3: CASSFGQSLGGYTF

size: -
D: TRBD2
J: TRBJ2-5
length: 16
V: TRBV30
DNA: TGTGCCTGGAGCCGCCCCACTAGCGGGTTACAAGAGACCCAGTACTTC
CDR3: CAWSRPTSGLQETQYF

size: few
D: -
J: TRBJ1-1
length: 13
V: TRBV2
DNA: TGTGCCAGCATGATGGACGGTAACACTGAAGCTTTCTTT
CDR3: CASMMDGNTEAFF

size: -
D: TRBD2
J: TRBJ2-3
length: 16
V: TRBV7-3
DNA: TGTGCCAGCAGCTTAACGGCGGGAGGGCCCGCAGATACGCAGTATTTT
CDR3: CASSLTAGGPADTQYF

size: -
D: -
J: TRBJ1-2
length: 17
V: TRBV9
DNA: TGTGCCAGCAGCGTCGGTACCGTTTTTCAGGGCACCTATGGCTACACCTTC
CDR3: CASSVGTVFQGTYGYTF

size: -
D: -
J: TRBJ1-5
length: 16
V: TRBV7-2
DNA: TGTGCCAGCAGCTTAGGCTCAGGGTATTCCAATCAGCCCCAGCATTTT
CDR3: CASSLGSGYSNQPQHF

size: few
D: -
J: TRBJ2-3
length: 13
V: TRBV7-6
DNA: TGTGCCAGCAGCTTAGGTCCCACAGATACGCAGTATTTT
CDR3: CASSLGPTDTQYF

size: -
D: TRBD2
J: TRBJ2-3
length: 15
V: TRBV7-2
DNA: TGTGCCAGCAGCCTCAAGCGGGGATACGCGGATACGCAGTATTTT
CDR3: CASSLKRGYADTQYF

size: -
D: -
J: TRBJ2-1
length: 15
V: TRBV5-1
DNA: TGCGCCAGCAGCCTGGGGAACTGGGGAGACAATGAGCAGTTCTTC
CDR3: CASSLGNWGDNEQFF

size: -
D: -
J: TRBJ2-2
length: 15
V: TRBV9
DNA: TGTGCCAGCAGCGTAGGACGTCCTCTGGGCGGGGAGCTGTTTTTT
CDR3: CASSVGRPLGGELFF

size: few
D: TRBD1
J: TRBJ1-5
length: 14
V: TRBV19
DNA: TGTGCCAGTAGTCGGACAGGGGGTAATCAGCCCCAGCATTTT
CDR3: CASSRTGGNQPQHF

size: -
D: TRBD2
J: TRBJ2-7
length: 15
V: TRBV19
DNA: TGTGCCAGTAGTAGTATTAGCGGGACTACCTACGAGCAGTACTTC
CDR3: CASSSISGTTYEQYF

size: -
D: -
J: TRBJ1-1
length: 14
V: TRBV7-2
DNA: TGTGCCAGCAGCACCCTCGGATGGAACACTGAAGCTTTCTTT
CDR3: CASSTLGWNTEAFF

size: -
D: TRBD2
J: TRBJ2-4
length: 16
V: TRBV7-2
DNA: TGTGCCAGCAGCTTAAGAATAGCGGGAGACGGAAACATTCAGTACTTC
CDR3: CASSLRIAGDGNIQYF

size: -
D: TRBD2
J: TRBJ2-2
length: 15
V: TRBV6-4
DNA: TGTGCCAGCAGTGACTCGGCTAGCGGCACCGGGGAGCTGTTTTTT
CDR3: CASSDSASGTGELFF

size: -
D: TRBD2
J: TRBJ2-5
length: 13
V: TRBV9
DNA: TGTGCCAGCAGCGCGGGACTACTAGAGACCCAGTACTTC
CDR3: CASSAGLLETQYF

size: -
D: -
J: TRBJ1-5
length: 18
V: TRBV4-1
DNA: TGCGCCAGCAGCCAAGTTTTAGTCTCAGGGAGTAGCAATCAGCCCCAGCATTTT
CDR3: CASSQVLVSGSSNQPQHF

size: -
D: -
J: TRBJ1-1
length: 13
V: TRBV7-9
DNA: TGTGCCAGCAGCTTAGAAGTGAACACTGAAGCTTTCTTT
CDR3: CASSLEVNTEAFF

size: once
D: TRBD1
J: TRBJ2-3
length: 16
V: TRBV6-1
DNA: TGTGCCAGCAGTGACCAGGGGGCGCCCGGCACAGATACGCAGTATTTT
CDR3: CASSDQGAPGTDTQYF

size: -
D: TRBD2
J: TRBJ2-7
length: 19
V: TRBV14
DNA: TGTGCCAGCAGCCAAGATCGGGGACTAGCGGGTAATATTGGGTACGAGCAGTACTTC
CDR3: CASSQDRGLAGNIGYEQYF

size: -
D: TRBD1
J: TRBJ2-5
length: 12
V: TRBV30
DNA: TGTGCCTGGAGCAGGGGGCTAGAGACCCAGTACTTC
CDR3: CAWSRGLETQYF

size: -
D: -
J: TRBJ2-5
length: 13
V: TRBV18
DNA: TGTGCCAGCTCACCGGGTGAGGGGGAGACCCAGTACTTC
CDR3: CASSPGEGETQYF

size: -
D: -
J: TRBJ2-3
length: 12
V: TRBV10-3
DNA: TGTGCCATCGGCCCAAACACAGATACGCAGTATTTT
CDR3: CAIGPNTDTQYF

size: -
D: -
J: TRBJ2-2
length: 15
V: TRBV11-3
DNA: TGTGCCAGCAGCTTAGCCGACGGTAACACCGGGGAGCTGTTTTTT
CDR3: CASSLADGNTGELFF

size: -
D: -
J: TRBJ2-5
length: 13
V: TRBV2
DNA: TGTGCCAGCAGTGGGACAGCTCGGGAGACCCAGTACTTC
CDR3: CASSGTARETQYF

size: -
D: -
J: TRBJ1-1
length: 13
V: TRBV11-1
DNA: TGTGCCAGCAGCTTACTGTGGGGCGCTGAAGCTTTCTTT
CDR3: CASSLLWGAEAFF

size: -
D: -
J: TRBJ2-3
length: 14
V: TRBV19
DNA: TGTGCCAGTACCCCGGGGATTAGCACAGATACGCAGTATTTT
CDR3: CASTPGISTDTQYF

size: -
D: -
J: TRBJ2-2
length: 14
V: TRBV9
DNA: TGTGCCAGCACCAGGACCGGGAACACCGGGGAGCTGTTTTTT
CDR3: CASTRTGNTGELFF

size: -
D: TRBD2
J: TRBJ2-2
length: 14
V: TRBV5-8
DNA: TGTGCCAGCAGCCAACGGACTAGCTCCGGGGAGCTGTTTTTT
CDR3: CASSQRTSSGELFF

size: -
D: -
J: TRBJ1-1
length: 14
V: TRBV29-1
DNA: TGCAGCGTCGACAGGACACCAATGAACACTGAAGCTTTCTTT
CDR3: CSVDRTPMNTEAFF

size: few
D: TRBD1
J: TRBJ1-2
length: 14
V: TRBV2
DNA: TGTGCCAGCAGTGGGCAGGGGGTATACTATGGCTACACCTTC
CDR3: CASSGQGVYYGYTF

size: -
D: TRBD2
J: TRBJ2-3
length: 15
V: TRBV6-1
DNA: TGTGCCAGCAGACTAGCGGGAGGAGGCACAGATACGCAGTATTTT
CDR3: CASRLAGGGTDTQYF